The 25 T cell receptor beta chains below all came from one sample that was sequenced in a study of OX40 agonist ivuxolimab in advanced cancers. This table comes from immunoSEQ multiplex PCR, and its TCRdb copy is limited to in-frame clones, with some not included. In the table there are 75,000 to 95,000 clones, 90% of which are singletons. This specimen was CD4+ or CD8+ T cells sorted from blood, taken in a trial of the OX40 agonist ivuxolimab. The receptors derive from an adult with an advanced solid tumor such as melanoma, head and neck, liver or kidney cancer.

The V gene is TRBV18, the J gene TRBJ2-5; D is perhaps TRBD1 (6 bases). The J call is uncertain, as TRBJ2-7 better fits the DNA end. The CDR3 totals 14 residues. Germline V lookup: CDR1 KGHSH, CDR2 LQKENI. CDR3 coding DNA: TGTGCCAGCTCACCGGCCGAGGGGGTCGGCGAGCAGTACTTC. Translation: CASSPAEGVGEQYF.

The chain carries TRBV10-2 and TRBJ1-1, with no clear D. Deletions cut 5 bases from V and 4 bases from J, with 8 bases between. The CDR3 extends over 12 amino acids. Germline CDR1 and CDR2: WSHSY and SAAADI. This CDR3 is CASSRAFTEAFF. The CDR3 nucleotides read TGCGCCAGCAGTCGGGCTTTCACTGAAGCTTTCTTT.

Here the CDR3 reads CASCVRGIPNEQFF. CDR3 sequence (DNA): TGTGCCAGCTGCGTGAGAGGGATACCTAATGAGCAGTTCTTC. The chain joins TRBV6-6 to TRBJ2-1, with D maybe TRBD2 (5 bases). Trimming shortened V by 8 bases and J by 7 bases, and 18 bases separated the two germline ends. The germline CDR1 and CDR2 sequences are MNHNY and SVGAGI (reference sequence). The length of the CDR3 is 14 residues.

The rearrangement links TRBV9 to TRBJ1-6; 7 nucleotides line up with TRBD1. Germline V CDR1 and CDR2: SGDLS, YYNGEE. The CDR3 is 12 amino acids. Unmatched junction bases numbered 0, after V lost 6 bases and J lost 6 bases. The CDR3 protein is CASNRGNSPLHF. CDR3 in DNA: TGTGCCAGCAACAGGGGTAATTCACCCCTCCACTTT.

This sequence joins TRBV18 and TRBJ2-3; D call uncertain. The V and J ends lost 0 bases and 6 bases respectively, with 4 bases between them. This CDR3 region has 12 residues. CDR1 and CDR2 from the germline V gene are KGHSH and LQKENI. DNA of the CDR3: TGTGCCAGCTCACCACCGGTCGATACGCAGTATTTT. Protein: CASSPPVDTQYF.

V and J are TRBV28 and TRBJ2-1; 9 nucleotides align to TRBD2. Germline assignment: CDR1 MDHEN and CDR2 SYDVKM. V trimming: 7 bases; J trimming: 5 bases; junction bases outside the gene matches: 9. The CDR3 runs 15 residues. The chain's CDR3 is CASTSGLAVNNEQFF. DNA for the CDR3: TGTGCCAGCACCTCGGGACTAGCAGTAAACAATGAGCAGTTCTTC.

The chain recombines TRBV9 with TRBJ2-7, with D possibly matching TRBD2 (5 bases). This CDR3 comprises 13 residues. The germline V gene encodes CDR1 SGDLS and CDR2 YYNGEE. V was cut by 4 bases and J by 3 bases, with 11 bases left in between. CDR3 nucleotides: TGTGCCAGCAGCTACGGGATTAACTACGAGCAGTACTTC. It specifies CASSYGINYEQYF.

This chain joins TRBV28 and TRBJ2-3; D may be TRBD1 or TRBD2 (5 bases each). Trimming left V 6 bases short and J 1 base short, with 11 bases between. The CDR3 loop spans 14 amino acids. Germline V gives CDR1 MDHEN, CDR2 SYDVKM. The DNA for the CDR3 is TGTGCCAGCAGAAGACGGGGCGGCACAGATACGCAGTATTTT. Its protein product is CASRRRGGTDTQYF.

The chain employs TRBV11-3 and TRBJ1-4; D may be TRBD1 (5 bases). The V gene's germline CDR1 is SGHNT and CDR2 YENEEA. Trimming left V 4 bases short and J 5 bases short, with 11 bases between. The CDR3 covers 14 residues. CDR3 residues: CASSSRGGNEKLFF. In DNA, the CDR3 is TGTGCCAGCAGCTCCCGGGGGGGAAATGAAAAACTGTTTTTT.

The J gene is TRBJ2-7, the V gene TRBV18; 8 bases are a match to TRBD1. The V gene's germline CDR1 is KGHSH and CDR2 LQKENI. The CDR3 is 14 amino acids. Trimming at V came to 2 bases and at J to 6 bases, leaving 6 bases not matched to a gene. The CDR3 coding sequence is TGTGCCAGCTCACCAGGGCAGGGGGCGGTCGAGCAGTACTTC. Translating gives CASSPGQGAVEQYF.

This clone was seen a single time. The chain couples TRBV28 to TRBJ2-5, with D perhaps matching TRBD1 or TRBD2 (6 bases each). The V end was cut by 7 bases, the J end by 4 bases, with 19 bases between. CDR1 is MDHEN, CDR2 SYDVKM, per germline. CDR3 length: 15 residues. The CDR3 is CASTWGAGRRETQYF. The CDR3 region has the DNA TGTGCCAGCACCTGGGGGGCGGGTAGGAGAGAGACCCAGTACTTC.

As for this clone: The identical CDR3 is also encoded by other nucleotide sequences in the sample. The V and J genes are TRBV27 and TRBJ2-3, with D uncertain. V dropped 6 bases and J dropped 0 bases, with 4 bases sitting between them. In germline, CDR1 is MNHEY, CDR2 SMNVEV (reference sequence). This CDR3 is 12 amino acids long. The chain's CDR3 is CASSPSTDTQYF. As DNA, the CDR3 is TGTGCCAGCAGCCCTAGCACAGATACGCAGTATTTT.

The chain links TRBV19 to TRBJ1-1, with D unresolved. Trimming cost V 7 bases and J 1 base, with 7 bases left between them. Germline lookup yields CDR1 LNHDA and CDR2 SQIVND (reference sequence). The CDR3 sequence is 12 residues long. CDR3 loop: CASMEGNTEAFF. In nucleotides, the CDR3 is TGTGCCAGTATGGAGGGGAACACTGAAGCTTTCTTT.

This clone was seen a handful of times. The chain is built from TRBV19 and TRBJ2-7, with 12 bases aligning to TRBD2. This CDR3 is 13 amino acids long. Germline CDR1 is LNHDA and CDR2 is SQIVND (reference sequence). J gave up 3 bases and V 10 bases, and 4 bases lay outside the gene matches. The CDR3: CATRLAGDYEQYF. The CDR3 region has the DNA TGTGCCACCCGACTAGCGGGGGACTACGAGCAGTACTTC. The complete variable domain, with remaining parts taken from reference TRBV19 and TRBJ2-7, reads DGGITQSPKYLFRKEGQNVTLSCEQNLNHDAMYWYRQDPGQGLRLIYYSQIVNDFQKGDIAEGYSVSREKKESFPLTVTSAQKNPTAFYLCATRLAGDYEQYFGPGTRLTVT.

This chain connects TRBV6-1 to TRBJ2-5; 10 nucleotides line up with TRBD1. Germline V CDR1 and CDR2: MNHNS, SASEGT. This CDR3 spans 17 amino acids. Trimming cost V 2 bases and J 7 bases; bases outside gene matches: 13. The CDR3 spells CASSEKGTGAQSGTQYF. As DNA, the CDR3 is TGTGCCAGCAGTGAAAAAGGGACAGGGGCACAGTCGGGGACCCAGTACTTC.

The rearrangement links TRBV5-1 to TRBJ2-3; the D gene could be TRBD1 or TRBD2 (5 bases each). Germline CDR1 and CDR2: SGHRS and YFSETQ. The ends were cut back, 4 bases at V and 2 bases at J, with 35 bases in the middle. The CDR3 has 22 residues. The chain's CDR3 is CASSVGTLGGIRPETFTDTQYF. In DNA, the CDR3 is TGCGCCAGCAGCGTAGGAACCCTTGGGGGTATCCGTCCCGAAACTTTCACAGATACGCAGTATTTT.

This chain links TRBV5-1 with TRBJ2-3; no clear D gene. Germline V gene data show CDR1 as SGHRS and CDR2 as YFSETQ. The length of the CDR3 is 14 residues. V lost 5 bases and J 0 bases, leaving 10 bases between the germline ends. The chain's CDR3 is CASRMIPSTDTQYF. As DNA, the CDR3 is TGCGCCAGCAGGATGATCCCCAGCACAGATACGCAGTATTTT. The complete variable domain, with remaining parts taken from reference TRBV5-1 and TRBJ2-3, reads KAGVTQTPRYLIKTRGQQVTLSCSPISGHRSVSWYQQTPGQGLQFLFEYFSETQRNKGNFPGRFSGRQFSNSRSEMNVSTLELGDSALYLCASRMIPSTDTQYFGPGTRLTVL.

This chain connects TRBV6-4 to TRBJ2-1; the D is unclear. Per germline, CDR1 MRHNA and CDR2 SNTAGT. The CDR3 has 14 amino acids. Deletions cut 2 bases from V and 0 bases from J, with 5 bases between. CDR3 coding DNA: TGTGCCAGCAGTGACAGCAGCTCCTACAATGAGCAGTTCTTC. Translating it yields CASSDSSSYNEQFF.

The CDR3 nucleotides are TGTGCCAGCAGTTTAGGAAAGGACAGGGAAGCTTTCTTT. This codes for CASSLGKDREAFF. The genes are TRBV27 and TRBJ1-1, with 7 bases that match TRBD1. Germline V gives CDR1 MNHEY, CDR2 SMNVEV (reference sequence). Trimming cost V 2 bases and J 8 bases; bases outside gene matches: 5. The CDR3 sequence is 13 residues long.

The chain carries TRBV9 and TRBJ1-2; 11 bases are a match to TRBD1. Germline V lookup: CDR1 SGDLS, CDR2 YYNGEE. The V gene end was trimmed by 4 bases and the J gene end by 8 bases; junction bases not matched to a gene: 7. The CDR3 extends over 14 amino acids. The CDR3 nucleotides are TGTGCCAGCAGCACGGACAGGGGGCTGGACGGCTACACCTTC. Translating gives CASSTDRGLDGYTF.

This chain uses TRBV30 with TRBJ2-7; D may be TRBD2 (6 bases). CDR3 size: 14 residues. Per germline, CDR1 GTSNPN and CDR2 SVGIG (reference sequence). Trimming left V 0 bases short and J 4 bases short, with 13 bases between. The CDR3 protein is CAWSVRGIQYEQYF. CDR3 DNA: TGTGCCTGGAGTGTACGGGGGATCCAATACGAGCAGTACTTC.

The chain has TRBV5-6 and TRBJ2-2; D call uncertain. Germline-derived CDR1 and CDR2 are SGHDT and YYEEEE. This CDR3 has 14 amino acids. Trimming stripped 1 base from V and 7 bases from J, with 11 bases between. CDR3 loop: CASSLTTPFGELFF. Written as DNA, the CDR3 is TGTGCCAGCAGCTTGACCACACCCTTCGGGGAGCTGTTTTTT.

Notes on this clone: Relative to the germline gene, one junction end is altered; a read error may explain this. This rearrangement joins TRBV5-3 to TRBJ2-7; D is possibly TRBD1 or TRBD2 (5 bases each). TRBV5-3 is an open reading frame, and its role is uncertain. The CDR3 is made up of 14 amino acids. This CDR3 reads CASSFWGRSYEQYF. The CDR3 region has the DNA TGTGCCAGCAGCTTCTGGGGACGTAGCTACGAGCAGTACTTC.

This sequence joins TRBV5-1 and TRBJ2-7; D is perhaps TRBD2 (6 bases). The CDR3 length is 13 residues. CDR1 and CDR2 (germline): SGHRS, YFSETQ. Trimming removed 4 bases at V and 2 bases at J, with 10 bases between. The chain's CDR3 is CASSQEGAYEQYF. Here the CDR3 DNA reads TGCGCCAGCAGCCAGGAGGGCGCCTACGAGCAGTACTTC.

V gene TRBV30 combines with J gene TRBJ1-1, with 7 nucleotides matching TRBD1. Germline V gives CDR1 GTSNPN, CDR2 SVGIG (reference sequence). The CDR3 runs to 11 residues. The J segment lost 11 bases and the V segment lost 0 bases, leaving 3 bases of the junction unmatched. The CDR3 spells CAWSVRGPAFF. CDR3 bases: TGTGCCTGGAGTGTTAGGGGGCCGGCTTTCTTT.